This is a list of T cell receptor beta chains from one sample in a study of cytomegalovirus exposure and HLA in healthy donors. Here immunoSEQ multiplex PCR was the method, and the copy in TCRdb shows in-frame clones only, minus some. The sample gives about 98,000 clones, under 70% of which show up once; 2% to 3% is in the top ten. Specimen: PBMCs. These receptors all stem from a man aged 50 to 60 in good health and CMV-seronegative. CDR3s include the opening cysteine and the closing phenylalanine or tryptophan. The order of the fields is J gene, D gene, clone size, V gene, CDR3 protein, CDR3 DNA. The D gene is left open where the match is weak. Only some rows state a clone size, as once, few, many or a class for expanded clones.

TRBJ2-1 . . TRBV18 CASSPSSRNEQFF TGTGCCAGCTCACCTTCTAGTCGCAATGAGCAGTTCTTC
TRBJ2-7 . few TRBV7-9 CASSPPGDMGQAEQYF TGTGCCAGCAGCCCCCCCGGGGACATGGGTCAGGCCGAGCAGTACTTC
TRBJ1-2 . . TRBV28 CASSWDIHGYTF TGTGCCAGCAGTTGGGACATCCATGGCTACACCTTC
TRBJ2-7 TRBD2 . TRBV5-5 CASSLTSGRYEQYF TGTGCCAGCAGCTTGACTAGCGGGAGGTACGAGCAGTACTTC
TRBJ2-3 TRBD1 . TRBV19 CASSIWGQGTDTQYF TGTGCCAGTAGTATTTGGGGACAGGGGACAGATACGCAGTATTTT
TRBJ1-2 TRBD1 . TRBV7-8 CASSSQGDGYTF TGTGCCAGCAGCTCACAGGGGGATGGCTACACCTTC
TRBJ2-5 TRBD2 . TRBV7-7 CASSLVFAGEETQYF TGTGCTAGCAGCTTAGTTTTCGCGGGGGAAGAGACCCAGTACTTC
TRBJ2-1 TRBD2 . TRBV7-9 CASKSGNENEQFF TGTGCCAGCAAGAGCGGGAATGAAAATGAGCAGTTCTTC
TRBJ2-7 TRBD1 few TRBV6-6 CASRPQGAQDEQYF TGTGCCAGCAGACCACAGGGGGCGCAGGACGAGCAGTACTTC
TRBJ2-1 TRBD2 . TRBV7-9 CANAGRAYNEQFF TGTGCCAACGCGGGGAGGGCCTACAATGAGCAGTTCTTC
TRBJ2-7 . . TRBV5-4 CASSLRPGYEQYF TGTGCCAGCAGCTTGAGGCCAGGCTACGAGCAGTACTTC
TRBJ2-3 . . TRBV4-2 CASSQDNRNTDTQYF TGTGCCAGCAGCCAAGATAACAGGAACACAGATACGCAGTATTTT
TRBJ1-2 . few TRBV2 CASRETGRPNYGYTF TGTGCCAGCAGGGAAACAGGGAGACCCAACTATGGCTACACCTTC
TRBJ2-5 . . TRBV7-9 CASSYRTDQETQYF TGTGCCAGCAGCTACAGGACGGACCAAGAGACCCAGTACTTC
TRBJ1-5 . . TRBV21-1 CASAGVWPQHF TGTGCCAGCGCGGGGGTTTGGCCCCAGCATTTT
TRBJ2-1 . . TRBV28 CASPPGTPNEQFF TGTGCCAGCCCGCCCGGGACTCCCAATGAGCAGTTCTTC
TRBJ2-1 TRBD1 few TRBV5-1 CASSLERGRNEQFF TGCGCCAGCAGCTTGGAGAGGGGGCGAAATGAGCAGTTCTTC
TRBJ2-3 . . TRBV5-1 CASSDVRGLGTQYF TGCGCCAGCAGCGACGTTCGAGGGCTAGGTACGCAGTATTTT
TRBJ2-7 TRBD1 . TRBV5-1 CASSWDSYEQYF TGCGCCAGCAGCTGGGACAGTTACGAGCAGTACTTC
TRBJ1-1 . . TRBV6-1 CASSESRRMNTEAFF TGTGCCAGCAGTGAAAGCAGGCGCATGAACACTGAAGCTTTCTTT
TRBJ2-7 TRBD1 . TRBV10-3 CAISGDSPYEQYF TGTGCCATCAGTGGGGACAGTCCCTACGAGCAGTACTTC
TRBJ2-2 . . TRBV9 CASSVYSSNTGELFF TGTGCCAGCAGCGTATACAGCTCGAACACCGGGGAGCTGTTTTTT
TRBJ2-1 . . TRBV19 CASSRGLYNEQFF TGTGCCAGTAGTAGGGGACTTTACAATGAGCAGTTCTTC
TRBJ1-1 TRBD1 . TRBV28 CASSLLLGQGNTEAFF TGTGCCAGCAGTTTGCTCTTGGGACAGGGAAACACTGAAGCTTTCTTT
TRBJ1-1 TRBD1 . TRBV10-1 CASSDSGGAAFF TGCGCCAGCAGTGATTCAGGGGGTGCAGCTTTCTTT
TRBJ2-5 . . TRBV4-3 CASSQYLAGEGYQETQYF TGCGCCAGCAGCCAATATCTCGCAGGGGAAGGGTACCAAGAGACCCAGTACTTC
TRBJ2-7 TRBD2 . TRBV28 CASSFSGLAGEGYEQYF TGTGCCAGCAGTTTCTCTGGACTAGCGGGAGAAGGCTACGAGCAGTACTTC
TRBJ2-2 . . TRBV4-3 CASSQSATLATWNTGELFF TGCGCCAGCAGCCAATCCGCCACCCTAGCGACCTGGAACACCGGGGAGCTGTTTTTT
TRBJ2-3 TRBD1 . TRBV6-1 CASREGTGGSTDTQYF TGTGCCAGCAGGGAAGGGACAGGGGGCAGCACAGATACGCAGTATTTT
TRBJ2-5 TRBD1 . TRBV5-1 CASSSDRVREQYF TGCGCCAGCAGCTCCGACAGGGTGAGAGAGCAGTACTTC
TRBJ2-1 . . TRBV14 CASSQVPDNEQFF TGTGCCAGCAGCCAAGTCCCTGACAATGAGCAGTTCTTC
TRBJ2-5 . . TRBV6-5 CASSSQGGRETQYF TGTGCCAGCAGTTCACAGGGAGGGCGAGAGACCCAGTACTTC
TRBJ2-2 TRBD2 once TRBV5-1 CASSLTSGTTGELFF TGCGCCAGCAGCTTGACTAGCGGGACAACCGGGGAGCTGTTTTTT
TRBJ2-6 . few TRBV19 CASSTGLGTGANVLTF TGTGCCAGTAGTACGGGACTGGGGACTGGGGCCAACGTCCTGACTTTC
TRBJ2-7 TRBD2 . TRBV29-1 CSVGLGPYEQYF TGCAGCGTCGGACTAGGGCCCTACGAGCAGTACTTC
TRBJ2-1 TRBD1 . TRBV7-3 CASSSRDRGINEQFF TGTGCCAGCAGCAGCCGGGACAGGGGCATCAATGAGCAGTTCTTC
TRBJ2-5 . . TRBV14 CASSQSSQGETQYF TGTGCCAGCAGCCAGTCGTCCCAGGGAGAGACCCAGTACTTC
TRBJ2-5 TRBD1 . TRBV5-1 CASSPGQAGETQYF TGCGCCAGCAGCCCGGGACAGGCCGGGGAGACCCAGTACTTC
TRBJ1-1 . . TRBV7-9 CASSFYSTLGTEAFF TGTGCCAGCAGCTTTTACTCGACCCTCGGGACTGAAGCTTTCTTT
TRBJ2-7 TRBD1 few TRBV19 CASRPGTGAQGRNEQYF TGTGCCAGTAGACCCGGGACAGGGGCCCAGGGTCGGAACGAGCAGTACTTC
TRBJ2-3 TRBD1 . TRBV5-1 CASSVDRGDTQYF TGCGCCAGCAGCGTCGACAGGGGCGATACGCAGTATTTT
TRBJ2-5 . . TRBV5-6 CASSLSRETQYF TGTGCCAGCAGCTTGTCTAGGGAGACCCAGTACTTC
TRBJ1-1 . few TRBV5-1 CASSRGLDTTTEAFF TGCGCCAGCAGCCGAGGACTCGACACAACAACTGAAGCTTTCTTT
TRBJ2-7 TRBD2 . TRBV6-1 CASSHLSSGGYEQYF TGTGCCAGCAGCCACCTAAGTAGCGGGGGCTACGAGCAGTACTTC
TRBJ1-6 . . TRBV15 CATSREKGYSPLHF TGTGCCACCAGCAGGGAGAAGGGGTATTCACCCCTCCACTTT
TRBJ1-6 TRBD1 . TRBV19 CASSNSGTGGSPLHF TGTGCCAGTAGCAATAGCGGGACAGGGGGTTCACCCCTCCACTTT
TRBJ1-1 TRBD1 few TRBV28 CASRGSGQQNTEAFF TGTGCCAGCAGGGGGTCGGGACAGCAGAACACTGAAGCTTTCTTT
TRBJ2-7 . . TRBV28 CASSLPFAAMSSYEQYF TGTGCCAGCAGTTTACCGTTCGCGGCGATGAGCTCCTACGAGCAGTACTTC